This passage covers 7 T cell receptor beta chains from one sample sequenced in a study of beta chain features in type 1 diabetes (dated by TCRdb to 2017 to 2018). Library method: the immunoSEQ multiplex PCR assay. All of the isolated RNA was reverse transcribed with the High Capacity cDNA Reverse Transcription Kit, so expressed TCRB transcripts were sequenced. The immuneACCESS repertoire file appears here via TCRdb, limited to in-frame rearrangements. These files lack a portion of the clones; in checked studies, under half of the deficit traces to unresolved V genes, and the cause of the others is not known. The sample data list 680,000 or so clones, and roughly 15% of these were observed just once. Approximately 0.099% of the sample is in the top ten clones. Material for sequencing was naive CD4+ T cells from blood. The meaning of the sample's cell subset or site label: true naive CD4+ T cells. These receptor sequences come from a man between 18 and 29 years old in good health.

This clone was observed a handful of times. This chain uses TRBV19 with TRBJ2-7; D may match TRBD1 or TRBD2 (5 bases each). Trimming left V 7 bases short and J 2 bases short, with 15 bases between. The CDR3 contains 14 residues. CDR1 LNHDA and CDR2 SQIVND come from the germline V gene (reference sequence). The CDR3 DNA reads as TGTGCCAGTAAAGAGCACGGGACGACCTACGAGCAGTACTTC. As protein: CASKEHGTTYEQYF.

V is TRBV19 and J is TRBJ1-5; 7 nucleotides match TRBD1. The CDR3 contains 16 residues. Trimming at V came to 7 bases and at J to 3 bases, leaving 12 bases not matched to a gene. The germline CDR1 and CDR2 sequences are LNHDA and SQIVND (reference sequence). This CDR3 is CASTLEGARHNQPQHF. In DNA, the CDR3 is TGTGCCAGTACTCTAGAGGGGGCGAGACACAATCAGCCCCAGCATTTT.

The gene calls are TRBV30 and TRBJ1-2; D ambiguous. The CDR3 spans 11 residues. V was pared by 2 bases and J by 6 bases, with 7 bases between. Looked up from germline, CDR1 is GTSNPN and CDR2 is SVGIG (reference sequence). Here the CDR3 reads CAWSPLDGYTF. CDR3 bases: TGTGCCTGGAGTCCCTTGGATGGCTACACCTTC.

This chain joins TRBV5-1 and TRBJ2-6; D is undetermined. The germline CDR1 and CDR2 sequences are SGHRS and YFSETQ. CDR3 length: 15 amino acids. The germline V and J ends were trimmed by 4 bases and 0 bases, with 8 bases remaining between them. The CDR3 DNA follows: TGCGCCAGCAGCCCCCCCCTCTCTGGGGCCAACGTCCTGACTTTC. Its protein product is CASSPPLSGANVLTF.

This clone was observed a few times. This sequence joins TRBV30 and TRBJ2-7; D is perhaps TRBD1 or TRBD2 (5 bases each). Trimming took off 4 bases at V and 2 bases at J, with 18 bases between the two ends. CDR1 and CDR2 (germline): GTSNPN, SVGIG (reference sequence). The CDR3 extends over 15 amino acids. CDR3 sequence: CAWTLGPVLAYEQYF. For the CDR3, the DNA is TGTGCCTGGACCCTGGGGCCGGTACTAGCCTACGAGCAGTACTTC. The full variable domain, with the rest looked up from reference TRBV30 and TRBJ2-7, is SQTIHQWPATLVQPVGSPLSLECTVEGTSNPNLYWYRQAAGRGLQLLFYSVGIGQISSEVPQNLSASRPQDRQFILSSKKLLLSDSGFYLCAWTLGPVLAYEQYFGPGTRLTVT.

This clone was observed a few times. The chain recombines TRBV7-2 with TRBJ1-5; TRBD1 is a possible D gene (6 bases). The V gene's germline CDR1 is SGHTA and CDR2 FQGNSA. V shed 0 bases and J shed 4 bases, with 13 bases lying between them. The CDR3 has 16 residues. CDR3 in amino acids: CASSLAVGGANQPQHF. The CDR3 DNA reads TGTGCCAGCAGCTTAGCGGTCGGGGGCGCGAATCAGCCCCAGCATTTT.

This clone has more than one count but fewer than ten. The chain combines TRBV19 with TRBJ1-2; TRBD1 matches at 9 bases. Losses at the gene ends were 5 bases for V and 2 bases for J; bases not matched to a gene: 6. CDR1 is LNHDA, CDR2 SQIVND, per germline (reference sequence). This CDR3 is built from 15 residues. The CDR3: CASSGRDRVNYGYTF. The DNA for the CDR3 is TGTGCCAGTAGTGGGCGGGACAGGGTCAACTATGGCTACACCTTC.